A selection of T cell receptor beta chains follows, all from one sample in a study of identifying expanded T cells in peripheral blood. Measured with immunoSEQ multiplex PCR; TCRdb has only the in-frame clones, and not every one. The sample has 90,000 to 110,000 clones; approximately 90% are singletons. Sequencing input: blood. The receptors here all came from a person aged 18 to 75 in good health. Both conserved end residues are trimmed from each CDR3. Each record gives: V gene, clone size, CDR3 protein. For some rows the clone size is stated as once, few or many, or as a class when expanded; others skip it.

>TRBV5-8|once
ASSLGQGWNQPQH
>TRBV7-9|few
ASSPRDDGYT
>TRBV19|NA
ASSKLRRNTEAF
>TRBV27|NA
ASSFRGTYEQY
>TRBV6-1|NA
ASSAGQDLGNQPQH
>TRBV7-2|NA
ASSLAGSANEKLF
>TRBV30|NA
AWSVSVSLNTEAF
>TRBV4-2|NA
ASSQGGGVETQY
>TRBV4-1|NA
ASSQGGGFGEKLF
>TRBV7-8|NA
ASRPTGANEQF
>TRBV4-2|NA
ASRVYGNNSPLH
>TRBV5-1|NA
ASSLMALNTEAF
>TRBV18|NA
ASSRGADQPQH
>TRBV9|once
ASSVGGGTPSYNEQF
>TRBV19|NA
ASSRGPETQY
>TRBV7-7|NA
ASSLARTTHTDTQY
>TRBV28|NA
ASSFGQGGTDTQY
>TRBV5-1|once
ASSFSSGETQY
>TRBV30|NA
AWSPTVNEQF
>TRBV6-6|NA
ASRNGQAPYNSPLH
>TRBV30|NA
AGAPGKDGETQY
>TRBV7-9|NA
ASSIGTDEKLF
>TRBV15|NA
ATSPRDRSEQY
>TRBV2|NA
ASSGRGGWEKLF
>TRBV21-1|NA
ASSNRVGGGFYEQY
>TRBV7-9|NA
ASSRSGTGYNEQF